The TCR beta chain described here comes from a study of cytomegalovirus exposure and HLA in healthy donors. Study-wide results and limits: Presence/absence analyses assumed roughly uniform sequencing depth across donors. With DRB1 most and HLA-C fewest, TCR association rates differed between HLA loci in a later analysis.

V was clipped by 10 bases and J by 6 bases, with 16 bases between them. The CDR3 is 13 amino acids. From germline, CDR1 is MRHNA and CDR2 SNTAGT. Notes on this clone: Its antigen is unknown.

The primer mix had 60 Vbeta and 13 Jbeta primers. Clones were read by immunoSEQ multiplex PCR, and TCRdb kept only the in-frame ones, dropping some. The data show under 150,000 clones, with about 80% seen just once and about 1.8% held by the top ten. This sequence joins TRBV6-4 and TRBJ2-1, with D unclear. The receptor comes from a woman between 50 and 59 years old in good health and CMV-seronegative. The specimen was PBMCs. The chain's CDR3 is CATARGPLNEQFF. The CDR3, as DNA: TGTGCCACCGCCCGTGGGCCCCTCAATGAGCAGTTCTTC.